A single sample gave rise to the 27 T cell receptor beta chains below, sequenced in a study of T-cell memory formation after mild COVID-19. TCRdb re-derived calls from the 5' RACE reads in MiXCR, one entry per CDR3 protein. Counted here are around 150,000 distinct CDR3 sequences, roughly a third occurring once; the ten biggest clones make up approximately 12%. The sample comprised PBMCs or a T cell subset sorted from them (not recorded which). These receptors all stem from an adult woman who had mild COVID-19 (a few samples of this study predate the infection). Cell type and time point are not known.

The CDR3 loop reads CASSFLLREGLWETQYF. Written as DNA, the CDR3 is TGTGCCAGCAGCTTTCTCTTGCGGGAGGGTCTATGGGAGACCCAGTACTTC. This rearrangement joins TRBV11-2 to TRBJ2-5; TRBD2 agrees at 9 bases. This CDR3 contains 17 residues. The germline V gene encodes CDR1 SGHAT and CDR2 FQNNGV. Trimming took 3 bases from V and 5 from J; bases not matched to a gene: 13. Variable domain in full (rest from reference TRBV11-2 and TRBJ2-5): EAGVAQSPRYKIIEKRQSVAFWCNPISGHATLYWYQQILGQGPKLLIQFQNNGVVDDSQLPKDRFSAERLKGVDSTLKIQPAKLEDSAVYLCASSFLLREGLWETQYFGPGTRLLVL.

At least ten counts were recorded for this clonotype. V is TRBV3-1 and J is TRBJ2-5, with TRBD2 matching over 14 bases. CDR1 and CDR2 (germline): LGHDT, YNNKEL (reference sequence). The CDR3 length is 18 residues. V trimming: 4 bases; J trimming: 3 bases; junction bases outside the gene matches: 10. CDR3 nucleotides: TGTGCCAGCAGCCCACGACTAGCGGGAGGGCCAAGCGAAGAGACCCAGTACTTC. Translation gives CASSPRLAGGPSEETQYF.

This clonotype was seen only a few times. The J gene is TRBJ2-3, the V gene TRBV6-1; either TRBD1 or TRBD2 may fit D (5 bases each). V was pared by 8 bases and J by 6 bases, with 12 bases between. CDR1 is MNHNS, CDR2 SASEGT, per germline. The CDR3 spans 12 residues. DNA of the CDR3: TGTGCCAGCCGGGACCCCTCTGATACGCAGTATTTT. It translates to CASRDPSDTQYF.

This chain joins TRBV20-1 and TRBJ2-1; D uncertain. Germline V gene sequence: CDR1 DFQATT, CDR2 SNEGSKA (reference sequence). Trimming shortened V by 6 bases and J by 0 bases, and 15 bases separated the two germline ends. The CDR3 has 15 residues. The CDR3 DNA reads as TGCAGTGCACCCACTCCTTTGACCTCCTACAATGAGCAGTTCTTC. It yields the protein CSAPTPLTSYNEQFF.

This clonotype was observed a few times. The J gene is TRBJ1-1, the V gene TRBV4-2; D remains unclear. Germline lookup yields CDR1 LGHNA and CDR2 YNFKEQ. V was shortened by 0 bases and J by 7 bases, with 15 bases between the two germline ends. CDR3 length: 15 residues. Here the CDR3 reads CASSQDPGMEGEAFF. The CDR3 DNA is TGTGCCAGCAGCCAAGATCCGGGGATGGAGGGTGAAGCTTTCTTT.

V and J are TRBV12-3 or TRBV12-4 and TRBJ1-6; D is undetermined. The CDR3 totals 16 residues. V gave up 5 bases and J gave up 0 bases, with 11 bases separating them. The CDR3 is CASSALPSSYNSPLHF. Written as DNA, the CDR3 is TGTGCCAGCAGTGCTTTGCCGAGCTCCTATAATTCACCCCTCCACTTT.

The chain employs TRBV5-1 and TRBJ2-5, with 8 bases aligning to TRBD1. CDR3 length: 16 amino acids. Germline-derived CDR1 and CDR2 are SGHRS and YFSETQ. The junction had 10 bases not matched to a gene; V was cut back by 4 bases and J by 2 bases. CDR3 protein: CASSLAPGQAQETQYF. As DNA, the CDR3 is TGCGCCAGCAGCCTTGCCCCGGGACAGGCGCAAGAGACCCAGTACTTC.

CDR3 in DNA: TGTGCCAGCAGCGTTGAGTTAGGGCCTGCTAACTATGGCTACACCTTC. Translation gives CASSVELGPANYGYTF. J is TRBJ1-2 and V is TRBV9; D uncertain. Germline lookup yields CDR1 SGDLS and CDR2 YYNGEE. V dropped 2 bases and J dropped 0 bases, with 14 bases sitting between them. The CDR3 is 16 residues long. The variable domain in full, completed from reference TRBV9 and TRBJ1-2, reads DSGVTQTPKHLITATGQRVTLRCSPRSGDLSVYWYQQSLDQGLQFLIQYYNGEERAKGNILERFSAQQFPDLHSELNLSSLELGDSALYFCASSVELGPANYGYTFGSGTRLTVV.

This clonotype occurred a few times. This sequence joins TRBV27 and TRBJ2-7; 9 bases fit TRBD1. This CDR3 comprises 13 residues. The germline V gene encodes CDR1 MNHEY and CDR2 SMNVEV (reference sequence). The trim removed 6 bases at V and 4 bases at J, leaving 4 bases unmatched. In nucleotides, the CDR3 is TGTGCCAGCAGACAGGGGGCTTGGTACGAGCAGTACTTC. This translates into CASRQGAWYEQYF.

The chain employs TRBV7-9 and TRBJ2-5, with unresolved D. The CDR3 contains 11 residues. Trimming pared 5 bases from V and 4 bases from J, leaving 5 bases between. Germline V gene data show CDR1 as SEHNR and CDR2 as FQNEAQ (reference sequence). CDR3 sequence: CASSDTETQYF. CDR3 nucleotide sequence: TGTGCCAGCAGCGATACAGAGACCCAGTACTTC.

The V gene is TRBV14, the J gene TRBJ1-1, with 10 positions matching TRBD1. Germline CDR1 is SGHDN and CDR2 is FVKESK. The ends lost 2 bases at V and 4 bases at J; junction bases unmatched: 10. This CDR3 is 17 amino acids long. CDR3 sequence (DNA): TGTGCCAGCAGCCAACACTGGGGACAGGGGATAGGCACTGAAGCTTTCTTT. Residues: CASSQHWGQGIGTEAFF. The entire variable domain, with the rest obtained from reference TRBV14 and TRBJ1-1, is as follows: EAGVTQFPSHSVIEKGQTVTLRCDPISGHDNLYWYRRVMGKEIKFLLHFVKESKQDESGMPNNRFLAERTGGTYSTLKVQPAELEDSGVYFCASSQHWGQGIGTEAFFGQGTRLTVV.

This clonotype came up a few times. The chain couples TRBV29-1 to TRBJ2-3, with D hard to call. With 5 bases removed from V and 1 base from J, the gap between germline ends came to 13 bases. Germline lookup yields CDR1 SQVTM and CDR2 ANQGSEA. CDR3 length equals 14 residues. As DNA, the CDR3 is TGCAGCGTTACAGATTCCCGGCGCACAGATACGCAGTATTTT. Translated: CSVTDSRRTDTQYF.

The chain couples TRBV25-1 to TRBJ2-2; TRBD2 might be the D (6 bases). The V end lost 3 bases, the J end lost 3 bases, and 23 bases lay between the germline ends. Germline CDR1 and CDR2: MGHDK and SYGVNS. The CDR3 runs to 19 residues. Here the CDR3 reads CASSEGPLGTWGHTGELFF. The CDR3 DNA sequence: TGTGCCAGCAGTGAGGGGCCTCTGGGGACTTGGGGCCACACCGGGGAGCTGTTTTTT. Filled out from reference TRBV25-1 and TRBJ2-2, the complete variable domain reads EADIYQTPRYLVIGTGKKITLECSQTMGHDKMYWYQQDPGMELHLIHYSYGVNSTEKGDLSSESTVSRIRTEHFPLTLESARPSHTSQYLCASSEGPLGTWGHTGELFFGEGSRLTVL.

The CDR3 nucleotides are TGTGCCAGCAGTCCGGGGGCAGGGTTAGGTGGCTACACCTTC. Its protein product is CASSPGAGLGGYTF. The V gene is TRBV27, the J gene TRBJ1-2; D perhaps matches TRBD1 (6 bases). Germline V gene lookup returns CDR1 MNHEY and CDR2 SMNVEV (reference sequence). The CDR3 is made up of 14 amino acids. V lost 5 bases and J 7 bases, leaving 17 bases between the germline ends.

This clonotype was seen at least ten times. The chain employs TRBV20-1 and TRBJ2-1, with D perhaps TRBD1 or TRBD2 (5 bases each). The CDR3 totals 14 residues. Germline lookup yields CDR1 DFQATT and CDR2 SNEGSKA (reference sequence). Trimming took off 3 bases at V and 5 bases at J, with 14 bases between the two ends. The CDR3 is CSARGDGPNNEQFF. The CDR3 bases are TGCAGTGCTAGGGGGGATGGCCCAAACAATGAGCAGTTCTTC.

The V call is TRBV4-2, the J call TRBJ2-5; TRBD1 or TRBD2 may be the D gene (5 bases each). CDR1 is LGHNA, CDR2 YNFKEQ, per germline. The V end lost 0 bases, the J end lost 1 base, and 12 bases lay between the germline ends. The CDR3 runs to 16 residues. The CDR3 region is CASSQDWGKGQETQYF. The CDR3 nucleotides are TGTGCCAGCAGCCAAGATTGGGGGAAGGGCCAAGAGACCCAGTACTTC.

This chain connects TRBV29-1 to TRBJ2-1; D not resolved. From germline, CDR1 is SQVTM and CDR2 ANQGSEA. Trimming took 3 bases from V and 8 from J, leaving 11 bases between them. The CDR3 has 12 residues. The CDR3 loop is CSVDADLDEQFF. In DNA, the CDR3 is TGCAGCGTTGATGCGGATCTCGATGAGCAGTTCTTC.

The J gene is TRBJ1-2, the V gene TRBV12-3 or TRBV12-4; D call uncertain. V was shortened by 6 bases and J by 8 bases, with 10 bases between the two germline ends. This CDR3 is 11 amino acids long. CDR3 sequence: CASRGIGGYTF. The CDR3 DNA sequence: TGTGCCAGCAGGGGGATAGGAGGCTACACCTTC.

The chain employs TRBV11-2 and TRBJ2-7; 10 bases match TRBD1. This CDR3 is built from 15 residues. Trimming at V came to 4 bases and at J to 4 bases, leaving 7 bases not matched to a gene. From germline, CDR1 is SGHAT and CDR2 FQNNGV. The CDR3 coding sequence is TGTGCCAGCAGCTCGTTGGGACAGGGGTTTTACGAGCAGTACTTC. Protein product: CASSSLGQGFYEQYF.

The rearrangement links TRBV4-1 to TRBJ2-1, with 8 bases matching TRBD2. The J segment lost 3 bases and the V segment lost 1 base, leaving 5 bases of the junction unmatched. The length of the CDR3 is 16 residues. CDR1 and CDR2 from the germline V gene are MGHRA and YSYEKL. Written as DNA, the CDR3 is TGCGCCAGCAGCCAAGCGGGCGGGGGGAGCTACAATGAGCAGTTCTTC. This encodes CASSQAGGGSYNEQFF.

The chain uses TRBV18 and TRBJ2-3; D perhaps matches TRBD1 (6 bases). Trimming cost V 6 bases and J 2 bases, with 15 bases left between them. There are 15 residues in the CDR3. Germline assignment: CDR1 KGHSH and CDR2 LQKENI. This chain's CDR3 is CASSETNRVTDTQYF. CDR3 nucleotide sequence: TGTGCCAGCTCCGAGACGAACAGGGTCACAGATACGCAGTATTTT.

This rearrangement joins TRBV4-3 to TRBJ2-7; TRBD1 matches at 7 bases. Looked up from germline, CDR1 is LGHNA and CDR2 is YSLEER. This CDR3 has 14 residues. V was clipped by 4 bases and J by 0 bases; unmatched bases: 3. CDR3 loop: CASSLGQSSYEQYF. The CDR3 nucleotides read TGCGCCAGCAGCCTGGGACAGTCCTCCTACGAGCAGTACTTC.

The CDR3 spells CATSEPMTGSTDTQYF. CDR3 DNA: TGTGCCACCAGTGAACCGATGACAGGGAGCACAGATACGCAGTATTTT. V usage is TRBV24-1 and J usage is TRBJ2-3, with 7 bases aligning to TRBD1. The CDR3 has 16 residues. Germline trimming cut 4 bases from V and 0 bases from J; bases unmatched to any gene: 6. CDR1 is KGHDR and CDR2 is SFDVKD in the germline V gene.

The DNA for the CDR3 is TGTGCCAGCAGTGACGGAATTAGCGGGGGGTCGGATACGCAGTATTTT. Protein product: CASSDGISGGSDTQYF. The chain carries TRBV6-4 and TRBJ2-3; the match to TRBD2 covers 10 bases. Germline values: CDR1 MRHNA, CDR2 SNTAGT. V shed 2 bases, J shed 6 bases, and the junction held 8 bases outside the gene matches. The CDR3 is made up of 16 amino acids.

The chain's CDR3 is CASSSDRDGYEQYF. CDR3 DNA: TGTGCCAGCAGCTCGGACCGCGACGGCTACGAGCAGTACTTC. The gene calls are TRBV11-2 and TRBJ2-7; D gene uncertain. The CDR3 runs to 14 residues. V dropped 4 bases and J dropped 3 bases, with 13 bases sitting between them. Germline V lookup: CDR1 SGHAT, CDR2 FQNNGV.

This rearrangement joins TRBV25-1 to TRBJ1-1, with D hard to call. CDR1 and CDR2 from the germline V gene are MGHDK and SYGVNS. Trimming cost V 1 base and J 1 base, with 7 bases left between them. The CDR3 loop spans 14 amino acids. As DNA, the CDR3 is TGTGCCAGCAGTGAATTACTAGCGAACACTGAAGCTTTCTTT. Encoded protein: CASSELLANTEAFF. The full variable domain, its missing parts supplied by reference TRBV25-1 and TRBJ1-1, is EADIYQTPRYLVIGTGKKITLECSQTMGHDKMYWYQQDPGMELHLIHYSYGVNSTEKGDLSSESTVSRIRTEHFPLTLESARPSHTSQYLCASSELLANTEAFFGQGTRLTVV.

This clonotype was found a few times. The genes are TRBV24-1 and TRBJ1-1; D is unclear. Germline V gene sequence: CDR1 KGHDR, CDR2 SFDVKD. The CDR3 contains 12 residues. Trimming removed 6 bases from V and 1 base from J, with 5 bases in between. CDR3 amino acids: CATSKGNTEAFF. The CDR3 nucleotides read TGTGCCACCAGTAAAGGGAACACTGAAGCTTTCTTT.